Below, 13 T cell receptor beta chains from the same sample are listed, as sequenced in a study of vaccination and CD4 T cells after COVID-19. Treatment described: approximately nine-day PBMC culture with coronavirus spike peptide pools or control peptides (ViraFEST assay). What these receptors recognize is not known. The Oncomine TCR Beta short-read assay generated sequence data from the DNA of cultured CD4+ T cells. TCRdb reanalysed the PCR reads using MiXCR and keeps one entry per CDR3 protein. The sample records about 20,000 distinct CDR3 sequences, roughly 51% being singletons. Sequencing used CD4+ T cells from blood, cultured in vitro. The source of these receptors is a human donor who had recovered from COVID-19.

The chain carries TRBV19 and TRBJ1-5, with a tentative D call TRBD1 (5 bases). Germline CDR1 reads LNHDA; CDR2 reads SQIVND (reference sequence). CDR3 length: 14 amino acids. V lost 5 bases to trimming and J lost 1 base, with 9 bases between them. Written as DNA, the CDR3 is TGTGCCAGTAGTGGGGGTCGGAGCAATCAGCCCCAGCATTTT. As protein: CASSGGRSNQPQHF.

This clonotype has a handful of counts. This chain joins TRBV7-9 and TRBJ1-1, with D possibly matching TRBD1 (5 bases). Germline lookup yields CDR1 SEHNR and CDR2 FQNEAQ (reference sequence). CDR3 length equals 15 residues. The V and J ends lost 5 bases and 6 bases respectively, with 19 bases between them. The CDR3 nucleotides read TGTGCCAGCAGCGCCCTCGAGGGGAACAACGCTGAAGCTTTCTTT. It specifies CASSALEGNNAEAFF.

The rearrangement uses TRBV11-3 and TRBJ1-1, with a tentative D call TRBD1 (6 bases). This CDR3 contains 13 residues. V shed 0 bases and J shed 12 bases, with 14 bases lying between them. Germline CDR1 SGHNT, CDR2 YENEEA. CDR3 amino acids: CASSLDERGMTFF. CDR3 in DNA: TGTGCCAGCAGCTTAGATGAGAGGGGGATGACTTTCTTT.

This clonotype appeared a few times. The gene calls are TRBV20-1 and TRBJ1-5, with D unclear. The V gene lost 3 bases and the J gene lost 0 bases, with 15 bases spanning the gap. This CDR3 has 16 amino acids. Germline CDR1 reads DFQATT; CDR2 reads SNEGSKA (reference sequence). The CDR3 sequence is CSASVADGYSNQPQHF. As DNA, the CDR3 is TGCAGTGCTAGTGTGGCCGACGGGTATAGCAATCAGCCCCAGCATTTT.

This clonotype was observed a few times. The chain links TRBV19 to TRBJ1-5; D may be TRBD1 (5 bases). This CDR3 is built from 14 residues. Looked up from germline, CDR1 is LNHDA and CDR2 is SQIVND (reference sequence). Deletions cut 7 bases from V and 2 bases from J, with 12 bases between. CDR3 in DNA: TGTGCCAGTAATCCTTCACAGGGCAATCAGCCCCAGCATTTT. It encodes CASNPSQGNQPQHF.

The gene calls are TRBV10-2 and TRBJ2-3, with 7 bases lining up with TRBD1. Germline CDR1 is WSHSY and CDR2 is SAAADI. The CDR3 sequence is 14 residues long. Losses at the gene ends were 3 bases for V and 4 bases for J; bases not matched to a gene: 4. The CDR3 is CASSERGGPDTQYF. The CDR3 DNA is TGCGCCAGCAGTGAACGAGGGGGCCCAGATACGCAGTATTTT.

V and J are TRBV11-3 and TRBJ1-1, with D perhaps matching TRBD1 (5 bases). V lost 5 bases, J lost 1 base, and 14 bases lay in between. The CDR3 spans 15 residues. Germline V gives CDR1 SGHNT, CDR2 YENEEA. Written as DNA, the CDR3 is TGTGCCAGCAGCCCCAGGGCAGGGTCGAACACTGAAGCTTTCTTT. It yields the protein CASSPRAGSNTEAFF.

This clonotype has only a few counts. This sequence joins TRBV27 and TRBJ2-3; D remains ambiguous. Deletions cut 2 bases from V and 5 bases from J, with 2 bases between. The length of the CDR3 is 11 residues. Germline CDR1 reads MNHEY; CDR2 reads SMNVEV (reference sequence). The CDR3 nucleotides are TGTGCCAGCAGTTTAAGAGATACGCAGTATTTT. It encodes CASSLRDTQYF.

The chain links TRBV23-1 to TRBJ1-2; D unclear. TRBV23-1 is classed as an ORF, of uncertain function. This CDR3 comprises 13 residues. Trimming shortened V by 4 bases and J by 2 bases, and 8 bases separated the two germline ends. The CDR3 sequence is CASSRLGNYGYTF. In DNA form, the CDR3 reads TGCGCCAGCAGTCGGCTAGGCAACTATGGCTACACCTTC.

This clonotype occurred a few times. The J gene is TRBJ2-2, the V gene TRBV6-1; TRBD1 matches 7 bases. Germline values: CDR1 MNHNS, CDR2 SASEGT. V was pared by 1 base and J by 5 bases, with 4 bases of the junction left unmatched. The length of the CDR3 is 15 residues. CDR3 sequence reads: CASSEGARGTGELFF. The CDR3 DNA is TGTGCCAGCAGTGAAGGGGCCAGGGGGACCGGGGAGCTGTTTTTT.

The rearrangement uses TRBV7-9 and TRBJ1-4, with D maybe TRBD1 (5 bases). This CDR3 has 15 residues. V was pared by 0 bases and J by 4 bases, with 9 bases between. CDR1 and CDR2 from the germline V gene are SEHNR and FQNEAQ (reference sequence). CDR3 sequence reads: CASSLAQGRNEKLFF. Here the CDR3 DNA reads TGTGCCAGCAGCTTAGCCCAGGGACGTAATGAAAAACTGTTTTTT.

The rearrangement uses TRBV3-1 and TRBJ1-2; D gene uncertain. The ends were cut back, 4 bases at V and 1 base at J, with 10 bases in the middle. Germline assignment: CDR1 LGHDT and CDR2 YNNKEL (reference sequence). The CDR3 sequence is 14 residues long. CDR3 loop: CASSPGPINYGYTF. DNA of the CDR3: TGTGCCAGCAGCCCCGGGCCAATTAACTATGGCTACACCTTC. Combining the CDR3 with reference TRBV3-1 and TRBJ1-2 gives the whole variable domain DTAVSQTPKYLVTQMGNDKSIKCEQNLGHDTMYWYKQDSKKFLKIMFSYNNKELIINETVPNRFSPKSPDKAHLNLHINSLELGDSAVYFCASSPGPINYGYTFGSGTRLTVV.

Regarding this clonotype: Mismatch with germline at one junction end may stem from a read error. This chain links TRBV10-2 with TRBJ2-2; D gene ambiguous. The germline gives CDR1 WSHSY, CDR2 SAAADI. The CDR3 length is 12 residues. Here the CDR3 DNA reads TGCGCCAGCCGTGAGAACACCGGGGAGCTGTTTTTT. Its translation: CASRENTGELFF.